The 3 T cell receptor beta chains listed next were all sequenced from one sample in a study of blood T cell repertoires in COVID-19. TCRdb keeps only in-frame clones here, not all; method: immunoSEQ multiplex PCR. The sample carries 400,000 to 500,000 clones, roughly 90% recorded once. The specimen was PBMCs or T cells enriched from blood (not recorded which). These receptor sequences come from a woman in her 40s who had recovered from COVID-19.

V gene TRBV11-2 combines with J gene TRBJ1-6; 8 positions agree with TRBD1. The V and J ends lost 2 bases and 4 bases, in that order; junction bases with no gene match: 4. Germline V gene data show CDR1 as SGHAT and CDR2 as FQNNGV. The CDR3 length is 16 residues. This CDR3 reads CASSLFGTGYNSPLHF. The CDR3 DNA follows: TGTGCCAGCAGCTTATTCGGGACAGGATATAATTCACCCCTCCACTTT.

This chain uses TRBV7-9 with TRBJ1-1; 7 bases are shared with TRBD1. There are 14 residues in the CDR3. The germline gives CDR1 SEHNR, CDR2 FQNEAQ (reference sequence). V was pared by 3 bases and J by 8 bases, with 9 bases of the junction left unmatched. The CDR3 DNA follows: TGTGCCAGCAGCTTCAGACCCCAGGACAGGGAAGCTTTCTTT. As protein: CASSFRPQDREAFF. Variable domain in full (rest from reference TRBV7-9 and TRBJ1-1): DTGVSQNPRHKITKRGQNVTFRCDPISEHNRLYWYRQTLGQGPEFLTYFQNEAQLEKSRLLSDRFSAERPKGSFSTLEIQRTEQGDSAMYLCASSFRPQDREAFFGQGTRLTVV.

This chain joins TRBV29-1 and TRBJ1-1, with TRBD1 identical over 12 bases. The CDR3 spans 14 residues. After removal of 6 bases from V and 6 bases from J, the junction contained 8 bases not matched to a gene. CDR1 is SQVTM and CDR2 is ANQGSEA in the germline V gene. CDR3 protein: CSVLARDRGPEAFF. The CDR3 DNA sequence: TGCAGCGTGCTGGCTCGGGACAGGGGGCCTGAAGCTTTCTTT.